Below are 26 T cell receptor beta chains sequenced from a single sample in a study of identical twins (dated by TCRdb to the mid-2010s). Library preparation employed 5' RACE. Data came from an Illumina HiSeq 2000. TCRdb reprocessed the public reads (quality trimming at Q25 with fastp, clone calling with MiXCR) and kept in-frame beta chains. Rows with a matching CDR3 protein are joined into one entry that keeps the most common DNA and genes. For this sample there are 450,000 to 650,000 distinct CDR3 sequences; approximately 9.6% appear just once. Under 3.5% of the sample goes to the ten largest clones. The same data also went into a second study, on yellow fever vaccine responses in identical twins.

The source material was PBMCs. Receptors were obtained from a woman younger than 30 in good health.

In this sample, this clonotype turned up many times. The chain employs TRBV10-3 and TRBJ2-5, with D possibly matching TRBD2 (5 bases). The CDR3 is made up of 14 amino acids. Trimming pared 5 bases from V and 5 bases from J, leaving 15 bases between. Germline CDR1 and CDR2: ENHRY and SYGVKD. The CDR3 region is CAISRTDPPETQYF. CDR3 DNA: TGTGCCATCAGTCGGACTGATCCGCCCGAGACCCAGTACTTC.

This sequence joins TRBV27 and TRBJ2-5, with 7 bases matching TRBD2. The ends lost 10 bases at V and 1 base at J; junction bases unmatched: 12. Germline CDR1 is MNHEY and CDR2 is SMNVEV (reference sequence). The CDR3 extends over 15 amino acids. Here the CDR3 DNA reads TGTGCCACCTTGGCCGGGGGGAGGTCCCAAGAGACCCAGTACTTC. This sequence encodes CATLAGGRSQETQYF.

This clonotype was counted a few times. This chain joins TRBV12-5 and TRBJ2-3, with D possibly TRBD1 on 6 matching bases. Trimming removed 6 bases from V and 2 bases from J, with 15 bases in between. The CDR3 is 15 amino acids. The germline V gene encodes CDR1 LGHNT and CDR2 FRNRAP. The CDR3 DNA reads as TGTGCTAGTGGGCAGGGGACAACCACCACAGATACGCAGTATTTT. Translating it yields CASGQGTTTTDTQYF.

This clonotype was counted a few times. The CDR3, as DNA: TGTGCCAGTAGTATAAGGCCTAGCACAGATACGCAGTATTTT. This encodes CASSIRPSTDTQYF. V gene TRBV19 combines with J gene TRBJ2-3, with no clear D. There are 14 residues in the CDR3. The germline CDR1 and CDR2 sequences are LNHDA and SQIVND (reference sequence). V lost 2 bases to trimming and J lost 0 bases, with 6 bases between them.

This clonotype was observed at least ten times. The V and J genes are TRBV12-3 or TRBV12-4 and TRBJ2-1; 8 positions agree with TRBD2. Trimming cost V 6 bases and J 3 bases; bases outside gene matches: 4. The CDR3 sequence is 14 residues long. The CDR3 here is CASRPGLDYNEQFF. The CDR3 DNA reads TGTGCCAGCAGACCGGGACTAGACTACAATGAGCAGTTCTTC.

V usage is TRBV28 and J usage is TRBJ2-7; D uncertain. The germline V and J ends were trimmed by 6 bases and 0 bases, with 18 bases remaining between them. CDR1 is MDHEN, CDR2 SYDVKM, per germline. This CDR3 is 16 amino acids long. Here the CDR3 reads CASSRPAGRRSYEQYF. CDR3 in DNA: TGTGCCAGCAGCCGACCAGCCGGGCGCCGCTCCTACGAGCAGTACTTC.

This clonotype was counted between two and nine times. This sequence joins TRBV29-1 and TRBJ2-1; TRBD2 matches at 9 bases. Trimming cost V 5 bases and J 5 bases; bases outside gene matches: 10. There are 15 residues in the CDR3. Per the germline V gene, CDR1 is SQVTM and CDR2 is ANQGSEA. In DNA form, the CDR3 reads TGCAGCGTTCAGGGAAGACCTAGCGGGGACAATGAGCAGTTCTTC. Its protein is CSVQGRPSGDNEQFF.

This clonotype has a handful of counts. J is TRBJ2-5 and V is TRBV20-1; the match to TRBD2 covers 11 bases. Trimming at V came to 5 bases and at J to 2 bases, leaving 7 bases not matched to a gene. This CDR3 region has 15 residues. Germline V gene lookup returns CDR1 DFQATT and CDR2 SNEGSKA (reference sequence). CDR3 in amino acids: CSALIAGGVQETQYF. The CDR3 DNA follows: TGCAGTGCTCTCATAGCGGGAGGGGTACAAGAGACCCAGTACTTC.

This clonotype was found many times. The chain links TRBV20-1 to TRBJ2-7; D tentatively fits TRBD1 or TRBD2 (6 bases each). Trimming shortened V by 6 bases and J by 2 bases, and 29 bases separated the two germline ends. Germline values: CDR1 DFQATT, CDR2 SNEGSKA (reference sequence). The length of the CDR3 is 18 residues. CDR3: CSAKKLGGEGRATYEQYF. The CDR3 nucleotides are TGCAGTGCCAAGAAGCTGGGGGGCGAGGGTAGAGCCACCTACGAGCAGTACTTC.

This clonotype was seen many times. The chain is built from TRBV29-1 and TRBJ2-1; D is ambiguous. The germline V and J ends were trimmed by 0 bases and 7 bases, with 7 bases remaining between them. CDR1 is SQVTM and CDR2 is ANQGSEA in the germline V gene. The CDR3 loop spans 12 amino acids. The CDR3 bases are TGCAGCGTTGAAGATCGGGTGAATGAGCAGTTCTTC. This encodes CSVEDRVNEQFF.

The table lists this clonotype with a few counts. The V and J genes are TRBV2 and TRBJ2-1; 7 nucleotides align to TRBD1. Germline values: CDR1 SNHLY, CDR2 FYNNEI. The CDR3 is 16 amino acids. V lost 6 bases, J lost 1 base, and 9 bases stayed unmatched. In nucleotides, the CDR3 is TGTGCCAGCAGGCTGACAGGGATTGGTTCCTACAATGAGCAGTTCTTC. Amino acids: CASRLTGIGSYNEQFF.

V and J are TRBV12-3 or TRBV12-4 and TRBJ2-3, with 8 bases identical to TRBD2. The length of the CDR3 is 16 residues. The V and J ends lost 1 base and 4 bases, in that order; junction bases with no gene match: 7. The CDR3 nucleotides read TGTGCCAGCAGTTTAGTCCTAGCGGGTGTCCCAGATACGCAGTATTTT. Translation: CASSLVLAGVPDTQYF.

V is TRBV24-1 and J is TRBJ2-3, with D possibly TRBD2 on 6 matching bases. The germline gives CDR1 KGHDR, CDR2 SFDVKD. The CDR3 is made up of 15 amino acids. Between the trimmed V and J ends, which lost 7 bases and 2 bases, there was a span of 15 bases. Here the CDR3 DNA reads TGTGCCACCAGCCTCCGGGACTCCTACACAGATACGCAGTATTTT. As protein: CATSLRDSYTDTQYF.

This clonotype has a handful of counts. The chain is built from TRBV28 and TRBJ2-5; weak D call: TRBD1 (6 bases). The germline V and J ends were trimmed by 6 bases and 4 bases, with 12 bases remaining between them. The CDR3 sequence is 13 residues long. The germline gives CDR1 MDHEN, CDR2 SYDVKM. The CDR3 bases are TGTGCCAGCAGGGACAGCCGGCTAGAGACCCAGTACTTC. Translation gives CASRDSRLETQYF.

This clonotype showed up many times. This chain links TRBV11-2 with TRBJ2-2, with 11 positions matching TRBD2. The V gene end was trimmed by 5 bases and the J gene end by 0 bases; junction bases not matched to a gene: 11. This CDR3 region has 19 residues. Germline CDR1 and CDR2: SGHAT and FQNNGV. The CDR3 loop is CASSRKLAGVIANTGELFF. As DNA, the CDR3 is TGTGCCAGCAGCCGCAAACTAGCGGGGGTGATCGCGAACACCGGGGAGCTGTTTTTT. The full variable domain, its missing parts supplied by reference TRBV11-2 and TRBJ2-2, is EAGVAQSPRYKIIEKRQSVAFWCNPISGHATLYWYQQILGQGPKLLIQFQNNGVVDDSQLPKDRFSAERLKGVDSTLKIQPAKLEDSAVYLCASSRKLAGVIANTGELFFGEGSRLTVL.

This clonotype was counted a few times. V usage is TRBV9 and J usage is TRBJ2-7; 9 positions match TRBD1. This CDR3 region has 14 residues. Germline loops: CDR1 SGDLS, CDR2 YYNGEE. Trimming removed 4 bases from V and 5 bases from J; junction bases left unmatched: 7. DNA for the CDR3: TGTGCCAGCAGCCCCCGGACAGGGGTCCACGAGCAGTACTTC. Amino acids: CASSPRTGVHEQYF.

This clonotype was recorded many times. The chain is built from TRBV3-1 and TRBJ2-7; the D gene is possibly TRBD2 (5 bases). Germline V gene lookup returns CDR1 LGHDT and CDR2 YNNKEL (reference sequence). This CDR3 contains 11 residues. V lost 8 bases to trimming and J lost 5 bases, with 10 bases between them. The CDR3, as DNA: TGTGCCAGCCGGAGGCGGGACGAGCAGTACTTC. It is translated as CASRRRDEQYF.

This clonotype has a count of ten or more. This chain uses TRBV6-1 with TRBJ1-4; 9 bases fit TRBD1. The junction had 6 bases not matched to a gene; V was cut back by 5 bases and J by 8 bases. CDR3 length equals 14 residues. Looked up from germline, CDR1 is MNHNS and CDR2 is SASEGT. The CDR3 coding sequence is TGTGCCAGCAGTCCACAGGGGGCGGAAGAAAAACTGTTTTTT. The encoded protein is CASSPQGAEEKLFF.

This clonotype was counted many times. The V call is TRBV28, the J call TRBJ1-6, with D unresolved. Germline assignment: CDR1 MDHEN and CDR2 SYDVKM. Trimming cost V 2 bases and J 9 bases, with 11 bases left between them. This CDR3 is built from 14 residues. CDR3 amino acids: CASSLTAEVSPLHF. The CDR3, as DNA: TGTGCCAGCAGTTTAACGGCCGAGGTTTCACCCCTCCACTTT.

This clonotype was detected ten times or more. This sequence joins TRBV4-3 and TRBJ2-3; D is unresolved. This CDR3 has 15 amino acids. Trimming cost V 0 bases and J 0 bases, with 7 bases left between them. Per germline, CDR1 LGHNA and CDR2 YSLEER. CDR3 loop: CASSQDAYSTDTQYF. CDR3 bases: TGCGCCAGCAGCCAAGACGCCTACAGCACAGATACGCAGTATTTT.

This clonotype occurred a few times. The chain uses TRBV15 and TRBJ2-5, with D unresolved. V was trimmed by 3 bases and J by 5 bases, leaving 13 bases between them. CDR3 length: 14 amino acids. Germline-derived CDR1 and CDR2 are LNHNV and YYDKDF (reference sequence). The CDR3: CATSRRRSGETQYF. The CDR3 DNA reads TGTGCCACCAGCAGGCGCAGGTCCGGGGAGACCCAGTACTTC.

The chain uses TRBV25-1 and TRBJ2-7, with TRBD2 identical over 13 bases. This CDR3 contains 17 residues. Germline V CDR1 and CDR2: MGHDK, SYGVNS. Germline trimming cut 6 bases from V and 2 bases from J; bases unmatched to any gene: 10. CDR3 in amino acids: CASSPTPGTSGTYEQYF. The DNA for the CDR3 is TGTGCCAGCAGCCCAACCCCCGGGACTAGCGGGACCTACGAGCAGTACTTC.

The CDR3 nucleotides read TGCGCCAGCAGGGACGGCCGGGAACTGTTTTTT. Translated, it gives CASRDGRELFF. V and J are TRBV5-1 and TRBJ1-4; no clear D. Looked up from germline, CDR1 is SGHRS and CDR2 is YFSETQ. The CDR3 loop spans 11 amino acids. The V gene lost 5 bases and the J gene lost 12 bases, with 11 bases spanning the gap.

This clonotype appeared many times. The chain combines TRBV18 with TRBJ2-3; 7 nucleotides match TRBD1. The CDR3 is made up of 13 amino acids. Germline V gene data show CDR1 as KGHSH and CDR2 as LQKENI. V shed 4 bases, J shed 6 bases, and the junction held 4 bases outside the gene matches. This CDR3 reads CASSRGTDDTQYF. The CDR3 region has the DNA TGTGCCAGCTCACGAGGGACAGACGATACGCAGTATTTT.

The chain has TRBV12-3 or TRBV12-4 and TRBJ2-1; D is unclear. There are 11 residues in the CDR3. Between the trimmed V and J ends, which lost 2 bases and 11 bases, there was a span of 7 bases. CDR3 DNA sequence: TGTGCCAGCAGTTTAATAGGGAAGCAGTTCTTC. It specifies CASSLIGKQFF.

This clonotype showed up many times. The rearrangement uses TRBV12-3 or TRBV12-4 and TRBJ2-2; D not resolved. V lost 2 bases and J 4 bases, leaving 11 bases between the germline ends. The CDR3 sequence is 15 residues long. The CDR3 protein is CASSLYGSGTGELFF. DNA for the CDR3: TGTGCCAGCAGTTTATACGGTTCGGGCACCGGGGAGCTGTTTTTT.